One T cell receptor beta chain is described in this entry. Its specificity is not known. V was clipped by 4 bases and J by 5 bases; unmatched bases: 5. Germline CDR1 SGHTA, CDR2 FQGTGA. The CDR3 is 14 amino acids. This specimen belongs to a study of cytomegalovirus exposure and HLA in healthy donors. Study-level points and caveats: Later analysis associated a missense DCLRE1C variant with TCR beta V- and J-gene trimming. A later analysis found that most CMV-associated TCR beta chains appeared HLA-restricted.

This PCR relied on a set of 60 Vbeta primers and 13 Jbeta primers. The data were produced by immunoSEQ multiplex PCR, yet TCRdb's version contains in-frame clones alone and is incomplete. The sample carries some 110,000 clones, roughly 80% recorded once. This receptor was obtained from a man aged 25 to 45 in good health and CMV-seropositive. The specimen was PBMCs. This rearrangement joins TRBV7-3 to TRBJ2-5; TRBD1 agrees at 9 bases. CDR3: CASSSQGAGETQYF. The CDR3 coding sequence is TGTGCCAGCAGCTCACAGGGGGCTGGGGAGACCCAGTACTTC.